Below, one TCR beta chain is given with its context. Its antigen is as yet unknown. The PCR had 60 Vbeta and 13 Jbeta primers. Produced via immunoSEQ multiplex PCR; TCRdb's table is partial and in-frame only. The sample carries 150,000 to 200,000 clones, roughly 80% recorded once. This sample was included in a study of cytomegalovirus exposure and HLA in healthy donors. Study results and caveats: The availability of immune exposure information extended only to CMV serostatus. Donors belonging to an Asian-associated ancestry cluster reportedly showed fewer N-insertions in productive TCRs than the approximately 690-donor mean, according to what a later analysis found.

The CDR3 length is 13 residues. Trimming took 3 bases from V and 5 from J, leaving 10 bases between them. CDR1 is KGHSH and CDR2 is LQKENI in the germline V gene. This TCR was recovered from a male donor in good health and CMV-seronegative. The V call is TRBV18, the J call TRBJ1-2; maybe TRBD1 (5 bases). What was sequenced was PBMCs. The CDR3 nucleotides are TGTGCCAGCTCACCGGGGGACTTATATGGCTACACCTTC. It codes for CASSPGDLYGYTF.